Below are 5 T cell receptor beta chains sequenced from a single sample in a study of graft-versus-host responses after intestinal transplantation. Profiled with immunoSEQ multiplex PCR; TCRdb holds only in-frame clones, not every one. The sample yields about 77,000 clones, about nine tenths seen once. The sequenced sample was PBMCs, obtained 98 days after intestinal transplantation. These TCRs come from a human patient who received an intestinal transplant, so some T cells may come from the graft donor.

This chain links TRBV27 with TRBJ2-3; 13 bases align to TRBD2. From germline, CDR1 is MNHEY and CDR2 SMNVEV (reference sequence). The CDR3 sequence is 16 residues long. Trimming took 2 bases from V and 2 from J; bases not matched to a gene: 1. The CDR3, as DNA: TGTGCCAGCAGTTTAACTAGCGGGGGGGTCACAGATACGCAGTATTTT. Its translation: CASSLTSGGVTDTQYF.

The chain employs TRBV7-8 and TRBJ1-5, with 7 nucleotides matching TRBD1. V shed 5 bases, J shed 7 bases, and the junction held 8 bases outside the gene matches. In germline, CDR1 is SGHVS, CDR2 FQNEAQ. The CDR3 extends over 14 amino acids. For the CDR3, the DNA is TGTGCCAGCAGCCCGCCCCAGGGGGAACAGCCCCAGCATTTT. This translates into CASSPPQGEQPQHF.

The rearrangement uses TRBV6-5 and TRBJ2-5; TRBD2 might be the D (6 bases). The CDR3 spans 13 residues. The V gene's germline CDR1 is MNHEY and CDR2 SVGAGI. V was shortened by 2 bases and J by 2 bases, with 6 bases between the two germline ends. CDR3 amino acids: CASSYGTQETQYF. The CDR3 coding sequence is TGTGCCAGCAGTTACGGGACTCAAGAGACCCAGTACTTC.

About this clone itself: Other DNA sequences from this sample encode an identical CDR3 as well. This rearrangement joins TRBV10-3 to TRBJ1-4; tentatively, D is TRBD1 (5 bases). Germline V lookup: CDR1 ENHRY, CDR2 SYGVKD. This CDR3 has 13 amino acids. The V end was cut by 8 bases, the J end by 8 bases, with 15 bases between. The CDR3, as DNA: TGTGCCATCGGGGGAGGGAGGGAAGAAAAACTGTTTTTT. Encoded protein: CAIGGGREEKLFF.

The V and J genes are TRBV7-9 and TRBJ2-1; TRBD1 agrees at 7 bases. Trimming took 1 base from V and 4 from J; bases not matched to a gene: 4. CDR3 length: 15 residues. Per germline, CDR1 SEHNR and CDR2 FQNEAQ (reference sequence). The CDR3 sequence: CASSLGTGQYNEQFF. CDR3 sequence (DNA): TGTGCCAGCAGCTTAGGGACAGGCCAGTACAATGAGCAGTTCTTC.